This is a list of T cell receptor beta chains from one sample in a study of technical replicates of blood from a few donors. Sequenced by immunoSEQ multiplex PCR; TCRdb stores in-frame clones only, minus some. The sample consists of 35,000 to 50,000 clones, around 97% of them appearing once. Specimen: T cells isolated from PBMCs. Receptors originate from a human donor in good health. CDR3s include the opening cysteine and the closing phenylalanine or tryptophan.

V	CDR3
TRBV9	CASSVIAATSTDTQYF
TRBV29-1	CSVAGMGPEDEQYF
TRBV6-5	CASSNHLAGTDTQYF
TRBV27	CASSPHSDSYSNQPQHF
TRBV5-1	CASSWGTGRYNEQFF
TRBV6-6	CASSLDSWNTEAFF
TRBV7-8	CASSLGASPGRETQYF
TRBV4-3	CASSYGTGIITGANVLTF
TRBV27	CASSLQGWGSEAFF
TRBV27	CASSRGLAGVGEQYF
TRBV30	CAWGGTVKNEKLFF
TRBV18	CASSPQGALDGYTF
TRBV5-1	CASSSSGTYEQYF
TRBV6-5	CASNADLYQETQYF
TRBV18	CASSPGTDNYGYTF
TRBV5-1	CASSWSSGSTEQFF
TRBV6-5	CASSYSSGRGTDTQYF
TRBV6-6	CASRGTGFGYTF
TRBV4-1	CASSPFQTTVAAEQYF
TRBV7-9	CASSTGLVNTGELFF
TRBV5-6	CASSGTIDYEQYF
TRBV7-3	CASSWAGGSYEQYF
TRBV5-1	CASKVGQGVYEQYF
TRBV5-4	CASSLPTGGKTNEKLFF
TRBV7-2	CASSLAGTIETQYF
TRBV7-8	CASSSGTSGRSEQFF
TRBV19	CASSIDLESRPQHF
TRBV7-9	CASSLAGQVPSEQYF
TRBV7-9	CASSFFGTGKPLDYGYTF
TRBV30	CAWSSGGDGYTF
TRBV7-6	CASSLRGNTEAFF